The rows below give T cell receptor beta chains drawn from one sample of a study of blood T cell repertoires in COVID-19. Using immunoSEQ multiplex PCR, the repertoire was profiled, and TCRdb retains in-frame clones only, with some absent. In the table there are 230,000 or so clones, around four fifths of which are singletons. The sample taken for sequencing was peripheral blood. These receptors were obtained from a man aged 35-49 years with active or convalescent COVID-19. Both conserved end residues are part of each CDR3. D genes are given only for firm matches. Size values are once, few and many counts, or a class for expanded clones, and some rows have none.

size	V	J	D	DNA	CDR3
NA	TRBV18	TRBJ1-4	TRBD1	TGTGCCAGCTCACCTAACACCCAGCGACAGGGACTGTTTTTT	CASSPNTQRQGLFF
once	TRBV5-6	TRBJ2-7	NA	TGTGCCAGCACCCTAGGCGGGGGCGGGTACGAGCAGTACTTC	CASTLGGGGYEQYF
NA	TRBV5-1	TRBJ1-2	NA	TGCGCCAGCAGCTTGGCCCCCGCCAGGGAAATAATAGATGGCTACACCTTC	CASSLAPAREIIDGYTF
NA	TRBV13	TRBJ2-7	NA	TGTGCCAGCAGCTCCCCCCGGGCCTACGAGCAGTACTTC	CASSSPRAYEQYF
once	TRBV3-1/TRBV3-2	TRBJ1-3	NA	TGTGCCAGCAGCCAAGTGACTACCTCTGGAAACACCATATATTTT	CASSQVTTSGNTIYF
NA	TRBV7-2	TRBJ2-7	NA	TGTGCCAGCAGCCCCGGGGACACCTCTTTGGGGAACGAGCAGTACTTC	CASSPGDTSLGNEQYF
NA	TRBV27	TRBJ2-1	TRBD1	TGTGCCAGCAGCTGGGGACAGGGGCTGGATGAGCAGTTCTTC	CASSWGQGLDEQFF
NA	TRBV30	TRBJ2-7	NA	TGTGCCTGGAGTGTGGGGCAACCAAGCTCCTACGAGCAGTACTTC	CAWSVGQPSSYEQYF
NA	TRBV27	TRBJ1-1	TRBD1	TGTGCCAGCATGCTTGGTACAGGGGAACCGAACACTGAAGCTTTCTTT	CASMLGTGEPNTEAFF
few	TRBV6-5	TRBJ1-4	NA	TGTGCCAGCAGTTACGGGGCACCTGAAGGGGAAAAACTGTTTTTT	CASSYGAPEGEKLFF
NA	TRBV29-1	TRBJ2-1	NA	TGCAGCGTTGTAAATTATGAGCAGTTCTTC	CSVVNYEQFF
NA	TRBV7-2	TRBJ1-4	TRBD1	TGTGCCAGCAGCCAACAGGGGGCCACTAATGAAAAACTGTTTTTT	CASSQQGATNEKLFF
NA	TRBV12-3/TRBV12-4	TRBJ2-5	NA	TGTGCCAGCAGTTTAGGAACTATGAAGACCCAGTACTTC	CASSLGTMKTQYF
once	TRBV7-2	TRBJ2-1	TRBD1	TGTGCCAGCAGCGGAACCGGGACAGGGCTTCCCGTGCGGCAGTTCTTC	CASSGTGTGLPVRQFF
NA	TRBV5-5	TRBJ2-1	TRBD2	TGTGCCAGCAGCGGAGCTAGCGGGAGGGCAGATGAGCAGTTCTTC	CASSGASGRADEQFF
NA	TRBV4-1	TRBJ1-1	NA	TGCGCCAGCAGCCAAGATCGTATGAACACTGAAGCTTTCTTT	CASSQDRMNTEAFF
NA	TRBV10-3	TRBJ2-3	TRBD2	TGTGCCATCAGTGAGAAGGTAGCGGGTACAGATACGCAGTATTTT	CAISEKVAGTDTQYF
NA	TRBV3-1/TRBV3-2	TRBJ2-2	TRBD1	TGTGCCAGCAGCCAATTCGCACAGGGGGCGCGGAACACCGGGGAGCTGTTTTTT	CASSQFAQGARNTGELFF
NA	TRBV6-1	TRBJ1-4	TRBD1	TGTGCCAGCAGTGAAGTGGGACAGGGGGCGGCTTCTAATGAAAAACTGTTTTTT	CASSEVGQGAASNEKLFF
NA	TRBV15	TRBJ2-5	NA	TGTGCCACCAGCAGAGGACAGTTCCAAGAGACCCAGTACTTC	CATSRGQFQETQYF
NA	TRBV10-3	TRBJ1-1	NA	TGTGCCATCAGGGGGGGGATGAACACTGAAGCTTTCTTT	CAIRGGMNTEAFF
NA	TRBV7-9	TRBJ1-1	NA	TGTGCCAGCAGCTTTGTTTCGGGGGGGAACACTGAAGCTTTCTTT	CASSFVSGGNTEAFF
once	TRBV7-8	TRBJ2-4	TRBD2	TGTGCCAGCAGCTCCCTAGCGGAGGTGGGAAACATTCAGTACTTC	CASSSLAEVGNIQYF
NA	TRBV19	TRBJ1-1	NA	TGTGCCAGTAGTATCCGGTCCGTAGAAGCTTTCTTT	CASSIRSVEAFF
NA	TRBV4-1	TRBJ2-1	TRBD2	TGCGCCAGCAGCCTTAGACTAGCGGGGGGGCCAAGCTCCTACAATGAGCAGTTCTTC	CASSLRLAGGPSSYNEQFF
NA	TRBV24-1	TRBJ1-1	TRBD1	TGTGCCACCACCAGCCCAGGGGGCACTGAAGCTTTCTTT	CATTSPGGTEAFF
NA	TRBV9	TRBJ2-1	TRBD1	TGTGCCAGCAGCGTAGAGGGGTCGGGGACAGGTTACAATGAGCAGTTCTTC	CASSVEGSGTGYNEQFF
NA	TRBV20-1	TRBJ1-4	NA	TGCAGTGCTAGTGGTGCGTTAGCGGGGACCCTTACAAATGAAAAACTGTTTTTT	CSASGALAGTLTNEKLFF
few	TRBV30	TRBJ1-5	NA	TGTGCCTGGGCTGCCCGACAGATGGGCAATCAGCCCCAGCATTTT	CAWAARQMGNQPQHF
NA	TRBV2	TRBJ2-6	TRBD1	TGTGCCAGCAAAAGGACAGGTCCCTCTGGGGCCAACGTCCTGACTTTC	CASKRTGPSGANVLTF
NA	TRBV20-1	TRBJ1-4	NA	TGCAGTGCTAGTTTCAACCGGGGTGCAACTAATGAAAAACTGTTTTTT	CSASFNRGATNEKLFF
NA	TRBV5-1	TRBJ1-5	NA	TGCGCCAGCAGGGCGGGGGCCGATAGCAATCAGCCCCAGCATTTT	CASRAGADSNQPQHF
NA	TRBV27	TRBJ2-3	TRBD2	TGTGCCAGCAGCTCCTTACTAGCGGGAGGGCCAAGAGATACGCAGTATTTT	CASSSLLAGGPRDTQYF
NA	TRBV6-6	TRBJ2-6	NA	TGTGCCAGCAGCTCCTCTGGGGCCAACGTCCTGACTTTC	CASSSSGANVLTF
NA	TRBV5-4	TRBJ2-1	TRBD2	TGTGCCAGCAGCTTCGGACTAGCCAACAATGAGCAGTTCTTC	CASSFGLANNEQFF
NA	TRBV7-8	TRBJ2-1	NA	TGTGCCAGCAGCCCCCAGCTGGAGGGCTACAATGAGCAGTTCTTC	CASSPQLEGYNEQFF
NA	TRBV19	TRBJ1-5	TRBD1	TGTGCCAGTAGTATAGCTCCGGGACAGGGCTCTGGGGGCAATCAGCCCCAGCATTTT	CASSIAPGQGSGGNQPQHF
NA	TRBV10-3	TRBJ1-3	TRBD1	TGTGCCATCAGTGAAGGGACAGAGTCTGGAAACACCATATATTTT	CAISEGTESGNTIYF
NA	TRBV2	TRBJ1-1	NA	TGTGCCAGCAGTGAAGCGAGGGCCGTGAGGGAGAACACTGAAGCTTTCTTT	CASSEARAVRENTEAFF
NA	TRBV30	TRBJ1-2	NA	TGTGCCTGGAGTGTGTCGGCGCCCAGGGGCTACACCTTC	CAWSVSAPRGYTF
NA	TRBV7-9	TRBJ1-2	NA	TGTGCCAGCAGCTTAGTGGGGGCAGGCCCTCATATTCTTAACTATGGCTACACCTTC	CASSLVGAGPHILNYGYTF
once	TRBV5-6	TRBJ1-2	TRBD1	TGTGCCAGCAGCTTAGGGGACAGGAGTCTAGTAGCTAACTATGGCTACACCTTC	CASSLGDRSLVANYGYTF
once	TRBV30	TRBJ1-1	NA	TGTGCCTGGAGCCCCTATACAGGGGAAGCTTTCTTT	CAWSPYTGEAFF
NA	TRBV6-5	TRBJ2-7	NA	TGTGCCAGCAGTAGACACCCCGCAGGGGAGCAGTACTTC	CASSRHPAGEQYF
NA	TRBV7-2	TRBJ2-6	NA	TGTGCCAGCAGCTTATACAGCTTGCGTGGGGCCAACGTCCTGACTTTC	CASSLYSLRGANVLTF
NA	TRBV4-2	TRBJ2-2	NA	TGTGCCAGCAGCCAAGACAGCCAGGGGAACACCGGGGAGCTGTTTTTT	CASSQDSQGNTGELFF
NA	TRBV24-1	TRBJ2-2	NA	TGTGCCACCAGTGATTTTCAGGGAAAGAACACCGGGGAGCTGTTTTTT	CATSDFQGKNTGELFF
NA	TRBV27	TRBJ2-5	NA	TGTGCCAGCAGTTTTATAGGGGCGCAAGAGACCCAGTACTTC	CASSFIGAQETQYF
once	TRBV30	TRBJ1-1	NA	TGTGCCTGCCAAACAGGGATATTGGGGACTGAAGCTTTCTTT	CACQTGILGTEAFF
NA	TRBV18	TRBJ2-6	TRBD1	TGTGCCAGCTCACCACCGGGACAGGGCTCTGGGGCCAACGTCCTGACTTTC	CASSPPGQGSGANVLTF
NA	TRBV5-6	TRBJ1-5	NA	TGTGCCAGCAGCTTAAGAGGTCAGCCCCAGCATTTT	CASSLRGQPQHF
NA	TRBV4-1	TRBJ1-2	NA	TGCGCCAGCAGCCAAGGTTCCTCAGGGGACTATGGCTACACCTTC	CASSQGSSGDYGYTF
NA	TRBV12-3/TRBV12-4	TRBJ2-5	NA	TGTGCCAGCAGTTTTAGTGAGACCCAGTACTTC	CASSFSETQYF
NA	TRBV7-2	TRBJ2-7	NA	TGTGCCAGCAGCTCCCGTTATTACTACGAGCAGTACTTC	CASSSRYYYEQYF
NA	TRBV28	TRBJ1-3	TRBD1	TGTGCCAGCAGTTTAAACAGGGGTAGCTCTGGAAACACCATATATTTT	CASSLNRGSSGNTIYF
NA	TRBV24-1	TRBJ1-2	TRBD1	TGTGCCACCAGTGCCGGCAGTGGGACAGGGAGACTCCTACTAGGGGGGAATTATGGCTACACCTTC	CATSAGSGTGRLLLGGNYGYTF
NA	TRBV9	TRBJ1-2	TRBD1	TGTGCCAGCGGAACGTCGGGACAGGGCCTAGGGATCACCTTC	CASGTSGQGLGITF
NA	TRBV20-1	TRBJ1-2	TRBD1	TGCAGTGCCCGACAGGGCGGTGGCTACACCTTC	CSARQGGGYTF